This T cell receptor beta chain was identified in a study of blood T cell repertoires in COVID-19. Some clones are missing from TCRdb's copy, which holds only in-frame ones; the method was immunoSEQ multiplex PCR. The data hold hundreds of thousands of clones, with less than 90% observed a single time. The CDR3 totals 18 residues. V lost 1 base to trimming and J lost 1 base, with 16 bases between them. Germline lookup yields CDR1 SGHTA and CDR2 FQGNSA. The V call is TRBV7-2, the J call TRBJ2-2, with a tentative D call TRBD1 (6 bases). The clonotype originates from a woman in her thirties or forties who had recovered from COVID-19. Sequencing was carried out using PBMCs or T cells enriched from blood (not recorded which). CDR3: CASSLGTFGTKNTGELFF. CDR3 nucleotides: TGTGCCAGCAGCTTAGGAACTTTCGGGACAAAGAACACCGGGGAGCTGTTTTTT.